Included here is one TCR beta chain sequence, with context. The table lists this clonotype with many counts. Its antigen is not yet known. No base quality information exists; no much larger clone differs at one position. The library was produced with 5' RACE. Sequencing was performed on an Illumina HiSeq 2500. A second roughly 6 to 11 cycle PCR used a sample-barcoded 5' primer and a J-beta primer mix. A unique molecular identifier was introduced onto each TCR beta cDNA molecule by a template-switch 5' adaptor carrying 12 random nucleotides. Each sample yielded at least 3 million CDR3-containing paired-end reads. First-strand cDNA was synthesized from all RNA with the Mint cDNA synthesis kit, primed by a TRBC-specific oligonucleotide. Following uracil-DNA glycosylase treatment, all cDNA underwent a first 18-cycle PCR with the universal primers M1SS and BC2_uni_R. On the study's bioinformatics: For normalization, 1 million high-quality reads, each with a distinct molecular identifier, were randomly selected from each sample. Instead of being binned into consensus sequences, reads that shared molecular identifiers were thrown out. MiTCR, run with a Q25 quality threshold and the strictest error-elimination algorithm, handled CDR3 identification, clonotype clustering and error correction. A nonparametric unseen species model using Euler transformation provided a lower-bound estimate of total TCR beta diversity. TCRdb reprocessed the public reads (quality trimming at Q25 with fastp, clone calling with MiXCR) and kept in-frame beta chains. Identical CDR3 protein sequences are pooled into one entry, listed with their most common genes and DNA. The authors' filters were not applied to this entry. This sample comprises around 1.5 million distinct CDR3 sequences, almost 35% of them detected only once. Together, the top ten hold 11% of the sample.

Between the V and J ends, shortened by 5 bases and 0 bases respectively, the junction contains 11 bases. CDR1 and CDR2 are read off the germline V gene (reference sequence) as DFQATT and SNEGSKA. Including the terminal cysteine and phenylalanine, the CDR3 comprises 15 residues. Only the CDR3 region is kept as DNA, spanning 45 bases read in frame from base 1. The record originates from a study of blood T cells in healthy people across ages (dated by TCRdb to the mid-2010s). Concerning the study at large: In model experiments, template switching captured about one uniquely barcoded TCR beta cDNA molecule for every two T cells. Donors were grouped into four age groups: young (average roughly 16 years), middle-aged (over 35), aged (around 60) and long-lived (about 89). For two donors (one aged 18 to 29 and one aged 80 or older), the study analyzed two additional independent replicas of 1 million unique cDNA reads from the same blood draw. Using deep sequencing normalized with unique cDNA molecular identifiers, the study measured how TCR beta repertoire diversity changes with age. Donors of different ages were randomly distributed across sequencing lanes to avoid experimental bias.

The roughly 39 donors, aged about 6 to 95 years, were systemically healthy Caucasian individuals from Russia. Roughly 9 milliliters of peripheral blood were drawn from each donor into EDTA-treated Vacutainer tubes. Ficoll-Paque density-gradient centrifugation was used to isolate PBMCs, with at least 7 million obtained per sample. Total RNA was extracted from PBMCs with Trizol reagent, with at least 5.5 micrograms obtained per sample. For every donor, flow cytometry on a PBMC aliquot measured the percentage of naive CD45RAhigh/CD27high T cells. General findings and caveats noted by the study authors: Bulk unsorted PBMC profiling prevented conclusive comparison of naive and antigen-experienced compartments. There was a strong correlation between observed TCR beta diversity and the percentage of naive T cells measured by flow cytometry. The long-lived group showed more naive CD4+ T cells, fewer expanded clones and increased TCR diversity than the aged group, suggesting age selection. Because the CMV infection status of the donors was unknown, age-related changes in expanded clonotypes may potentially have been confounded. As age increased, observed TCR beta diversity per million T cells dropped in a roughly linear way, and a significant reduction was already evident by age roughly 36. Estimates of total diversity based on one million sequenced T cells were regarded as lower bounds and as underestimates.

The clonotype originates from a woman aged 25 to 39 in good health. The chain is made from TRBV20-1 and TRBJ2-6; perhaps TRBD1 is the D gene, with 6 bases matching. The sample taken for sequencing was blood. DNA sequence: TGCAGTGCTCTCCCCAGGGGCTCTGGGGCCAACGTCCTGACTTTC. Translated, this gives CSALPRGSGANVLTF.